The subject of this entry is one T cell receptor (beta chain). Researchers sorted participants into cohorts using their self-reported clinical history. Each recovered donor of Cohort 3 presented with two negative PCRs, clearance, or symptom resolution. This specimen comes from a study of blood T cell repertoires in COVID-19. For the study at large: Sites across the United States, Italy and Spain contributed samples from acute and convalescent COVID-19. T cells, B-cell-depleted T cells, or PBMCs provided the cDNA or gDNA that served as material.

Using immunoSEQ multiplex PCR, the repertoire was profiled, and TCRdb retains in-frame clones only, with some absent. This table holds over 250,000 clones, about 90% found once. The source of this sequence is a woman between 25 and 40 years old who had recovered from COVID-19. The specimen sequenced was PBMCs or T cells enriched from blood (not recorded which).

The CDR3 protein is CASSLPPGQSVNYGYTF. The CDR3 DNA follows: TGTGCCAGCAGCCTTCCCCCGGGACAGTCGGTTAACTATGGCTACACCTTC. This chain uses TRBV5-4 with TRBJ1-2, with 7 bases fitting TRBD1. J was trimmed by 1 base and V by 4 bases; bases with no gene match: 13. The length of the CDR3 is 17 residues. The V gene's germline CDR1 is SGHNT and CDR2 YYREEE (reference sequence).